This T cell receptor beta chain emerged from a study of OX40 agonist ivuxolimab in advanced cancers. For the wider study: The costimulatory receptor OX40 (CD134) was targeted by ivuxolimab, a fully human IgG2 agonistic monoclonal antibody. The dose-escalation cohort was around 84% male with a mean age of roughly 60 years, ranging from roughly 23 to 80. Intravenous ivuxolimab was administered to patients every 2 weeks at six dose levels: 0.01, 0.1, 0.3, 1.5, 3 and 10 mg/kg. Patients were allowed to have had prior anti-PD-1, anti-PD-L1 or anti-CTLA-4 therapy, and approximately 39% of the dose-escalation patients had been treated with checkpoint inhibitors. Partial responses occurred in three dose-escalation patients: two with cutaneous melanoma and one with hepatocellular carcinoma. Peripheral TCRbeta sequencing aimed to test whether ivuxolimab altered TCR sequence diversity and caused clonal T-cell expansion. The paper covers the monotherapy dose-escalation part of the phase I ivuxolimab trial, which included N of about 50 patients. Of the approximately 54 dose-escalation patients, hepatocellular carcinoma was present in around 20, melanoma in approximately 15, renal cell carcinoma in 9 and head and neck cancer in 9.

The trial excluded patients who had a history of autoimmune disease or who were on systemic immunosuppression. Peripheral blood for TCR sequencing was collected from all dose cohorts at baseline, on cycle 4 day 1, and on cycle 7 day 1. The samples were drawn from a first-in-human, open-label, multicenter phase I dose-escalation trial of ivuxolimab. The trial enrolled adults with locally advanced or metastatic head and neck squamous cell, hepatocellular, melanoma or renal cell carcinoma. Before TCR sequencing, CD4+ and CD8+ T cells were separately sorted from peripheral blood. V lost 4 bases and J lost 4 bases; the stretch between them is 25 bases long. Including cysteine and phenylalanine, the CDR3 has 18 amino acids. The CDR3 DNA has 54 bases and is translated from base 1. CDR1 and CDR2 are read off the germline V gene (reference sequence) as LNHDA and SQIVND. Here is what the overall study found, with its caveats: On average, CD8+ T cells showed more expanded clones than CD4+ T cells after ivuxolimab. The antigen specificity of the clonally expanded peripheral T cells was not determined. In the 0.1-3.0 mg/kg groups, partial responders had among the lowest normalized peripheral clonal expansion, particularly in CD8+ T cells. Low levels of normalized T-cell clonal expansion were also seen in some patients who did not respond. At doses from 0.1 to 3.0 mg/kg, clonal expansion was seen in both CD4+ and CD8+ blood T cells between baseline and week 6.

As for this clone: Its recognized antigen is unknown. No clone much larger than this one lies a single base away; base qualities are absent.

Genomic DNA was extracted from sorted cells for sequencing of the TCRbeta CDR3 region. TCRbeta CDR3 regions were sequenced using the immunoSEQ Assay. The source is immuneACCESS, and TCRdb retained only in-frame sequences with V and J called. Part of the clones is not carried over; for the studies checked, unresolved V genes explain less than half of this, and the remainder is unexplained. For this sample there are more than 55,000 clones; approximately 91% appear just once. Roughly 5.1% of the sample is held by the ten biggest clonotypes. The V gene is TRBV19 and the J gene is TRBJ1-2; TRBD1 might be the D gene, on 5 matching bases. This TCR was sampled from an adult with an advanced solid tumor such as melanoma, head and neck, liver or kidney cancer. The specimen comprised CD4+ or CD8+ T cells sorted from blood, sampled in a trial of the OX40 agonist ivuxolimab. The CDR3 corresponds to CASSTPRSDRLVPYGYTF. At the DNA level, the sequence is TGTGCCAGTAGTACCCCACGGTCAGACAGACTTGTACCCTATGGCTACACCTTC. The CDR3, completed at both ends by the reference TRBV19 and TRBJ1-2 genes, gives the full variable domain DGGITQSPKYLFRKEGQNVTLSCEQNLNHDAMYWYRQDPGQGLRLIYYSQIVNDFQKGDIAEGYSVSREKKESFPLTVTSAQKNPTAFYLCASSTPRSDRLVPYGYTFGSGTRLTVV.